Ten or more counts support the clone carrying this T cell receptor (beta chain). As yet, its antigen is unknown. The time point: patch test 1, 2 weeks after DPC sensitization. Treatment in this sample: therapeutic diphenylcyclopropenone sensitization with weekly scalp DPC. These data are taken from a study of human T cells and chemical hapten exposure. The wider study: Alopecia areata, totalis and universalis patients, mostly female, were included.

Per the original methods: The number of TCRs in each sample had a median of 95,638 and spanned about 20,000 to 700,000. MiXCR was run by TCRdb on the RACE reads, yielding one entry per CDR3 protein. What appears here as the V and J calls and clone size reflects TCRdb's work, not the paper's. The sample lists 100,000 or so distinct CDR3 sequences; over 9.5% were seen once. Study-wide results and limits: Patch test score rose with PT1 expanded TCRs, significant at 8, 16, 32, not 4.

The junction had 3 bases not matched to a gene; V was cut back by 5 bases and J by 2 bases. Germline V lookup: CDR1 ENHRY, CDR2 SYGVKD. The CDR3 extends over 15 amino acids. The source was whole blood, collected in connection with sensitization to the hapten diphenylcyclopropenone (DPC). V and J are TRBV10-3 and TRBJ1-4, with 9 bases fitting TRBD1. This clonotype originated in a man in his forties or fifties with alopecia areata. Some clones in this sample may be carry-over from other donors' samples. CDR3 in DNA: TGTGCCATCAGTACTGGGACAGGGACTAATGAAAAACTGTTTTTT. As protein: CAISTGTGTNEKLFF.